One sample yielded the 26 T cell receptor beta chains listed below, sequenced in a study of blood T cell repertoires in COVID-19. Clones were sequenced by immunoSEQ multiplex PCR, and TCRdb holds only the in-frame ones, with some missing. The sample holds approximately 500,000 clones, 85% to 90% seen once. The source material was PBMCs or T cells enriched from blood (not recorded which). Receptor source: a woman in her thirties or forties who had recovered from COVID-19.

CDR3 amino acids: CARPLGWFF. DNA for the CDR3: TGTGCCAGGCCCCTCGGGTGGTTCTTC. V is TRBV9 and J is TRBJ2-1; D is ambiguous. Germline CDR1 is SGDLS and CDR2 is YYNGEE. The CDR3 is made up of 9 amino acids. The V end was cut by 8 bases, the J end by 15 bases, with 12 bases between.

As DNA, the CDR3 is TGTGCCAGCTCACCAGAGACAGGGTACAATCAGCCCCAGCATTTT. It is translated as CASSPETGYNQPQHF. This chain uses TRBV18 with TRBJ1-5; 7 bases are a match to TRBD1. CDR1 and CDR2 (germline): KGHSH, LQKENI. This CDR3 is built from 15 residues. After removal of 2 bases from V and 3 bases from J, the junction contained 4 bases not matched to a gene.

For the CDR3, the DNA is TGTGCCAGTAGTATGGACCGCCGGGGTGAGCAGTTCTTC. It encodes CASSMDRRGEQFF. The chain joins TRBV19 to TRBJ2-1, with D possibly being TRBD2 (5 bases). The CDR3 has 13 amino acids. With 3 bases removed from V and 9 bases from J, the gap between germline ends came to 12 bases. Germline CDR1 LNHDA, CDR2 SQIVND (reference sequence).

This clone showed up just once. The rearrangement uses TRBV20-1 and TRBJ2-1; 11 nucleotides agree with TRBD2. J lost 3 bases, V lost 3 bases, and 7 bases had no gene match. This CDR3 spans 16 amino acids. Looked up from germline, CDR1 is DFQATT and CDR2 is SNEGSKA (reference sequence). The CDR3 sequence is CSASKTSGTVYNEQFF. In DNA form, the CDR3 reads TGCAGTGCTAGTAAGACTAGCGGGACGGTCTACAATGAGCAGTTCTTC.

As regards this clone: The sample holds other DNA sequences that translate to the same CDR3. V gene TRBV9 combines with J gene TRBJ2-2; D is uncertain. The CDR3 length is 13 residues. Trimming took off 1 base at V and 2 bases at J, with 3 bases between the two ends. The germline V gene encodes CDR1 SGDLS and CDR2 YYNGEE. The CDR3 is CASSVSNTGELFF. CDR3 bases: TGTGCCAGCAGCGTATCTAACACCGGGGAGCTGTTTTTT.

The genes are TRBV6-2 or TRBV6-3 and TRBJ2-6; D call uncertain. The CDR3 has 14 amino acids. Germline CDR1 MNHEY, CDR2 SVGEGT. Trimming took off 5 bases at V and 7 bases at J, with 12 bases between the two ends. CDR3 nucleotide sequence: TGTGCCAGCAGTACGACTCCCGGTGCCAACGTCCTGACTTTC. As protein: CASSTTPGANVLTF.

V and J are TRBV6-5 and TRBJ1-3, with D tentatively TRBD1 (6 bases). The CDR3 covers 14 residues. Trimming stripped 8 bases from V and 0 bases from J, with 11 bases between. Germline V gives CDR1 MNHEY, CDR2 SVGAGI. CDR3 in DNA: TGTGCCAGCGCCGCGGACAGCTCTGGAAACACCATATATTTT. Its translation is CASAADSSGNTIYF.

This chain links TRBV19 with TRBJ1-1; possible D gene TRBD1, 6 bases. V was cut by 3 bases and J by 5 bases, with 16 bases left in between. The CDR3 spans 15 residues. Looked up from germline, CDR1 is LNHDA and CDR2 is SQIVND (reference sequence). The CDR3: CASSIHPGRGTEAFF. The CDR3, as DNA: TGTGCCAGTAGTATTCACCCAGGGAGGGGGACTGAAGCTTTCTTT.

This CDR3 reads CASSVTGTGDYEQYF. The CDR3 DNA reads TGTGCCAGTAGTGTCACCGGGACAGGGGACTACGAGCAGTACTTC. This chain uses TRBV19 with TRBJ2-7; 10 nucleotides agree with TRBD1. CDR3 length: 15 residues. Germline V gene data show CDR1 as LNHDA and CDR2 as SQIVND (reference sequence). Germline trimming cut 5 bases from V and 3 bases from J; bases unmatched to any gene: 7.

The chain combines TRBV11-2 with TRBJ2-3; 9 bases are a match to TRBD2. Germline CDR1 reads SGHAT; CDR2 reads FQNNGV. V lost 1 base and J lost 2; bases outside the gene matches: 4. The CDR3 covers 16 residues. The CDR3 here is CASSLAGTSYTDTQYF. The CDR3 region has the DNA TGTGCCAGCAGCTTAGCCGGGACTAGCTACACAGATACGCAGTATTTT. The full variable domain, rest sourced from reference TRBV11-2 and TRBJ2-3, is EAGVAQSPRYKIIEKRQSVAFWCNPISGHATLYWYQQILGQGPKLLIQFQNNGVVDDSQLPKDRFSAERLKGVDSTLKIQPAKLEDSAVYLCASSLAGTSYTDTQYFGPGTRLTVL.

There are a few counts of this clone. The chain recombines TRBV5-1 with TRBJ1-2; D might be TRBD1 (5 bases). The germline V gene encodes CDR1 SGHRS and CDR2 YFSETQ. This CDR3 contains 15 residues. With 0 bases removed from V and 0 bases from J, the gap between germline ends came to 9 bases. CDR3 nucleotides: TGCGCCAGCAGCTTGGGGGGCAGGGCTAACTATGGCTACACCTTC. As protein: CASSLGGRANYGYTF.

The chain carries TRBV19 and TRBJ2-1; no clear D gene. V lost 4 bases and J 4 bases, leaving 5 bases between the germline ends. The length of the CDR3 is 12 residues. The germline V gene has CDR1 LNHDA and CDR2 SQIVND (reference sequence). The chain's CDR3 is CASSNPYNEQFF. CDR3 nucleotides: TGTGCCAGTAGTAATCCGTACAATGAGCAGTTCTTC.

This clone has just one count. The chain recombines TRBV19 with TRBJ2-5; 13 bases fit TRBD2. The V gene's germline CDR1 is LNHDA and CDR2 SQIVND (reference sequence). V lost 6 bases, J lost 4 bases, and 5 bases stayed unmatched. CDR3 size: 15 residues. DNA of the CDR3: TGTGCCAGTAGCCAAGGACTAGCGGGAGTAGAGACCCAGTACTTC. Protein: CASSQGLAGVETQYF.

The rearrangement uses TRBV19 and TRBJ2-5, with TRBD2 matching over 11 bases. V lost 9 bases, J lost 5 bases, and 14 bases stayed unmatched. This CDR3 is built from 16 residues. Germline-derived CDR1 and CDR2 are LNHDA and SQIVND (reference sequence). This CDR3 is CASAKRSGRALETQYF. The CDR3 region has the DNA TGTGCCAGCGCTAAACGTAGCGGGAGGGCCTTGGAGACCCAGTACTTC. Drawing the rest from reference TRBV19 and TRBJ2-5, the complete variable domain is DGGITQSPKYLFRKEGQNVTLSCEQNLNHDAMYWYRQDPGQGLRLIYYSQIVNDFQKGDIAEGYSVSREKKESFPLTVTSAQKNPTAFYLCASAKRSGRALETQYFGPGTRLLVL.

The rearrangement uses TRBV5-1 and TRBJ1-1, with D tentatively TRBD1 (5 bases). V was pared by 4 bases and J by 1 base, with 38 bases between. This CDR3 is 23 amino acids long. Germline V gene data show CDR1 as SGHRS and CDR2 as YFSETQ. As DNA, the CDR3 is TGCGCCAGCAGCGGTCTCAGAGTAGGGGCGAAGGGAACCGCAACCCAGGCGAACACTGAAGCTTTCTTT. This codes for CASSGLRVGAKGTATQANTEAFF.

The V gene is TRBV9, the J gene TRBJ2-5; 14 nucleotides agree with TRBD2. CDR1 is SGDLS and CDR2 is YYNGEE in the germline V gene. V lost 0 bases and J lost 9; bases outside the gene matches: 7. The CDR3 length is 16 residues. CDR3 loop: CASSVGLAGGPGAQYF. The CDR3 DNA reads as TGTGCCAGCAGCGTAGGACTAGCGGGAGGGCCAGGGGCCCAGTACTTC. The full variable domain, in which reference TRBV9 and TRBJ2-5 provide the parts outside the CDR3, is DSGVTQTPKHLITATGQRVTLRCSPRSGDLSVYWYQQSLDQGLQFLIQYYNGEERAKGNILERFSAQQFPDLHSELNLSSLELGDSALYFCASSVGLAGGPGAQYFGPGTRLLVL.

This chain uses TRBV19 with TRBJ1-1, with a possible D match to TRBD1 (6 bases). The CDR3 covers 12 residues. With 6 bases removed from V and 5 bases from J, the gap between germline ends came to 10 bases. The germline gives CDR1 LNHDA, CDR2 SQIVND (reference sequence). DNA of the CDR3: TGTGCCAGTAGCTACAGGGCGACTGAAGCTTTCTTT. Translated, it gives CASSYRATEAFF.

V usage is TRBV5-6 and J usage is TRBJ2-4, with D maybe TRBD1 (6 bases). Looked up from germline, CDR1 is SGHDT and CDR2 is YYEEEE. CDR3 length: 14 residues. The V and J ends lost 2 bases and 9 bases respectively, with 15 bases between them. CDR3 coding DNA: TGTGCCAGCAGCTTTTTCATGGGGGCGGGCATTCAGTACTTC. It encodes CASSFFMGAGIQYF.

This clone was seen a single time. The chain recombines TRBV4-1 with TRBJ2-7; the D gene is possibly TRBD2 (6 bases). The CDR3 consists of 19 residues. Germline assignment: CDR1 MGHRA and CDR2 YSYEKL. The ends were cut back, 1 base at V and 6 bases at J, with 28 bases in the middle. The CDR3 protein is CASSQAVIVDGSAGSEQYF. CDR3 DNA sequence: TGCGCCAGCAGCCAAGCAGTGATTGTGGATGGGAGTGCGGGATCCGAGCAGTACTTC.

In this sample, this clone turned up once. The chain combines TRBV10-1 with TRBJ2-1; 9 bases fit TRBD1. This CDR3 is 14 amino acids long. J was trimmed by 8 bases and V by 6 bases; bases with no gene match: 8. Germline V CDR1 and CDR2: WNHNN, SYGVQD (reference sequence). This CDR3 reads CASRPGTGTDEQFF. CDR3 bases: TGCGCCAGCAGACCTGGGACAGGGACGGATGAGCAGTTCTTC.

This clone was recorded a few times. The CDR3 sequence: CASSLGRGNKGYGYTF. As DNA, the CDR3 is TGCGCCAGCAGCTTGGGTCGGGGGAACAAGGGCTATGGCTACACCTTC. This rearrangement joins TRBV5-1 to TRBJ1-2, with TRBD1 as a possible D gene (5 bases). Trimming took off 0 bases at V and 4 bases at J, with 16 bases between the two ends. Germline values: CDR1 SGHRS, CDR2 YFSETQ. CDR3 length equals 16 residues.

The chain recombines TRBV12-5 with TRBJ1-2; 7 nucleotides line up with TRBD1. The ends lost 7 bases at V and 0 bases at J; junction bases unmatched: 5. The CDR3 runs 14 residues. Germline V gene lookup returns CDR1 LGHNT and CDR2 FRNRAP. CDR3 sequence (DNA): TGTGCTAGTGACCCCGACAGGGCTAACTATGGCTACACCTTC. It encodes CASDPDRANYGYTF.

The genes are TRBV7-2 and TRBJ1-2; no clear D gene. CDR1 and CDR2 from the germline V gene are SGHTA and FQGNSA. The CDR3 is made up of 15 amino acids. Trimming left V 1 base short and J 4 bases short, with 13 bases between. CDR3 residues: CASSLEMEAGYGYTF. The CDR3 DNA is TGTGCCAGCAGCTTAGAGATGGAAGCGGGCTATGGCTACACCTTC.

V usage is TRBV29-1 and J usage is TRBJ1-5; possible D gene TRBD1, 5 bases. V dropped 4 bases and J dropped 2 bases, with 12 bases sitting between them. The CDR3 extends over 14 amino acids. Germline CDR1 SQVTM, CDR2 ANQGSEA. The CDR3 DNA reads as TGCAGCGTTGCGTTGTTAGGGGGCAATCAGCCCCAGCATTTT. Residues: CSVALLGGNQPQHF.

This rearrangement joins TRBV7-9 to TRBJ2-1; possibly TRBD1 for D (6 bases). The CDR3 consists of 14 residues. CDR1 SEHNR and CDR2 FQNEAQ come from the germline V gene (reference sequence). V was cut by 5 bases and J by 8 bases, with 16 bases left in between. The CDR3 here is CASSRPGTRDEQFF. The CDR3 DNA reads as TGTGCCAGCAGCCGCCCCGGGACACGGGATGAGCAGTTCTTC. The full variable domain, in which reference TRBV7-9 and TRBJ2-1 provide the parts outside the CDR3, is DTGVSQNPRHKITKRGQNVTFRCDPISEHNRLYWYRQTLGQGPEFLTYFQNEAQLEKSRLLSDRFSAERPKGSFSTLEIQRTEQGDSAMYLCASSRPGTRDEQFFGPGTRLTVL.

The rearrangement links TRBV9 to TRBJ2-1; TRBD1 is a possible D gene (7 bases). The CDR3 is 16 residues long. Germline loops: CDR1 SGDLS, CDR2 YYNGEE. V was trimmed by 4 bases and J by 4 bases, leaving 18 bases between them. Here the CDR3 DNA reads TGTGCCAGCAGCCCCGACCTCAGGGGGAGGTACAATGAGCAGTTCTTC. The encoded protein is CASSPDLRGRYNEQFF.